Listed below are T cell receptor beta chains from one sample, sequenced in a study of blood T cell repertoires in COVID-19. Method: immunoSEQ multiplex PCR; TCRdb's copy keeps in-frame clones and lacks some. The sample yields about 240,000 clones, approximately 83% seen once. The sequenced sample consisted of PBMCs or T cells enriched from blood (not recorded which). All receptors derive from a woman in her 40s who had been exposed to COVID-19. Each CDR3 is given with its conserved first and last residue. The D gene is left open where the match is weak. The size field is filled for only some rows; it gives once, few, many or a size class.

abundance,j_gene,v_gene,d_gene,CDR3aa,CDR3nt
NA,TRBJ1-2,TRBV28,NA,CASSPPHGGADGYTF,TGTGCCAGCAGCCCCCCCCATGGGGGCGCGGATGGCTACACCTTC
NA,TRBJ1-2,TRBV3-1/TRBV3-2,TRBD1,CASSQDRADRPYGYTF,TGTGCCAGCAGCCAAGATAGGGCGGACAGGCCTTATGGCTACACCTTC
NA,TRBJ1-2,TRBV6-5,NA,CASSATMSGYTF,TGTGCCAGCAGCGCGACAATGAGTGGCTACACCTTC
NA,TRBJ2-7,TRBV10-2,TRBD2,CATSRTSAPGVRYEQYF,TGCGCCACCTCGCGGACTAGCGCCCCGGGGGTTCGGTACGAGCAGTACTTC
NA,TRBJ2-2,TRBV7-3,TRBD2,CASSLGASGTGELFF,TGTGCCAGCAGCTTAGGGGCTAGCGGGACCGGGGAGCTGTTTTTT
few,TRBJ1-1,TRBV29-1,TRBD1,CSVLGPGGLTEAFF,TGCAGCGTTCTAGGGCCAGGGGGACTCACTGAAGCTTTCTTT
once,TRBJ2-1,TRBV5-1,TRBD2,CASSLAGVAGGGDEQFF,TGCGCCAGCAGCTTGGCCGGGGTAGCGGGGGGAGGCGATGAGCAGTTCTTC
NA,TRBJ1-3,TRBV5-1,TRBD1,CASSSRTGGSGNTIYF,TGCGCCAGCAGCTCAAGGACAGGGGGCAGTGGAAACACCATATATTTT
NA,TRBJ2-3,TRBV5-1,NA,CASSLGLGGTDTQYF,TGCGCCAGCAGCTTGGGACTAGGGGGCACAGATACGCAGTATTTT
NA,TRBJ1-6,TRBV5-4,NA,CASSGPGSNSPLHF,TGTGCCAGCAGCGGGCCGGGGTCAAATTCACCCCTCCACTTT
NA,TRBJ1-1,TRBV19,TRBD1,CASSIDLGQGGYFMNTEAFF,TGTGCCAGTAGTATAGATCTAGGACAGGGAGGCTATTTTATGAACACTGAAGCTTTCTTT
few,TRBJ2-1,TRBV18,TRBD1,CASSPGTGGRNEQFF,TGTGCCAGCTCACCAGGCACAGGGGGCCGTAATGAGCAGTTCTTC
NA,TRBJ2-7,TRBV19,NA,CASKTYTGSDEQYF,TGTGCCAGTAAGACCTACACAGGGAGCGACGAGCAGTACTTC
NA,TRBJ1-2,TRBV4-1,TRBD1,CASSQQQGAGYTF,TGCGCCAGCAGCCAGCAACAGGGGGCTGGCTACACCTTC
once,TRBJ1-4,TRBV10-3,TRBD1,CAINPGTGTNEKLFF,TGTGCCATCAATCCAGGGACAGGGACTAATGAAAAACTGTTTTTT
NA,TRBJ2-1,TRBV29-1,TRBD2,CSVEGVGGGADEQFF,TGCAGCGTTGAAGGGGTCGGCGGGGGGGCGGACGAGCAGTTCTTC
NA,TRBJ1-6,TRBV6-5,TRBD1,CASSPDRDSPLHF,TGTGCCAGCAGTCCGGACAGGGATTCACCCCTCCACTTT
NA,TRBJ1-6,TRBV7-2,NA,CASSPGSPLHF,TGTGCCAGCAGCCCGGGGTCACCCCTCCACTTT
NA,TRBJ1-2,TRBV5-1,TRBD1,CASSFGQGATNYGYTF,TGCGCCAGCAGCTTCGGACAGGGGGCGACCAACTATGGCTACACCTTC
NA,TRBJ1-3,TRBV12-3/TRBV12-4,NA,CASTIGQLNTIYF,TGTGCCAGCACCATAGGACAGCTAAACACCATATATTTT
NA,TRBJ2-7,TRBV18,TRBD1,CASSPEPTGGLTSYEQYF,TGTGCCAGCTCACCGGAGCCGACAGGGGGCTTGACTTCCTACGAGCAGTACTTC
NA,TRBJ2-7,TRBV21-1,NA,CASSKTTSGGAPTYEQYF,TGTGCCAGCAGCAAAACGACTAGCGGGGGGGCGCCCACCTACGAGCAGTACTTC
NA,TRBJ2-6,TRBV7-2,NA,CASSTGGRPGANVLTF,TGTGCCAGCAGCACGGGGGGCAGGCCTGGGGCCAACGTCCTGACTTTC
NA,TRBJ2-3,TRBV30,NA,CAWSAGRGASTDTQYF,TGTGCCTGGAGTGCGGGTCGGGGTGCTAGCACAGATACGCAGTATTTT
once,TRBJ1-1,TRBV7-9,TRBD1,CASSPTGGPEAFF,TGTGCCAGCAGCCCGACAGGGGGCCCTGAAGCTTTCTTT
few,TRBJ2-2,TRBV4-3,TRBD2,CASSPGTSGEFANTGELFF,TGCGCCAGCAGCCCAGGGACTAGCGGGGAGTTTGCGAACACCGGGGAGCTGTTTTTT
NA,TRBJ2-3,TRBV5-1,TRBD2,CASSLWGLAGDSTDTQYF,TGCGCCAGCAGCTTGTGGGGACTAGCGGGGGACAGCACAGATACGCAGTATTTT
NA,TRBJ1-2,TRBV7-9,NA,CASSLFLSDGYTF,TGTGCCAGCAGCTTATTCCTATCGGATGGCTACACCTTC
NA,TRBJ2-1,TRBV12-3/TRBV12-4,NA,CASSLIYNEQFF,TGTGCCAGCAGTCTAATCTACAATGAGCAGTTCTTC
NA,TRBJ2-7,TRBV10-3,TRBD2,CAINSGGAPHEQYF,TGTGCCATCAATAGCGGGGGGGCGCCCCACGAGCAGTACTTC
NA,TRBJ1-1,TRBV4-1,NA,CASSPRQVNTEAFF,TGCGCCAGCAGCCCCCGACAGGTTAACACTGAAGCTTTCTTT
few,TRBJ1-2,TRBV2,TRBD1,CASRGQGVSGYTF,TGTGCCAGCAGGGGACAGGGTGTAAGCGGCTACACCTTC
NA,TRBJ1-5,TRBV4-2,NA,CASSQVKGGVMGQPQHF,TGTGCCAGCAGCCAAGTGAAAGGGGGTGTGATGGGTCAGCCCCAGCATTTT
NA,TRBJ2-3,TRBV7-2,TRBD2,CASSLGTSGGAVDTQYF,TGTGCCAGCAGCTTAGGGACTAGCGGGGGGGCGGTAGATACGCAGTATTTT
NA,TRBJ2-2,TRBV18,NA,CASSPGTRGTGELFF,TGTGCCAGCTCACCAGGGACAAGGGGCACCGGGGAGCTGTTTTTT
NA,TRBJ2-6,TRBV6-2/TRBV6-3,NA,CASTPFSGANVLTF,TGTGCCAGCACCCCCTTCTCTGGGGCCAACGTCCTGACTTTC
NA,TRBJ1-2,TRBV27,TRBD1,CASSPGVGGGGYTF,TGTGCCAGCAGTCCCGGGGTAGGGGGCGGTGGCTACACCTTC
NA,TRBJ2-3,TRBV2,TRBD2,CASSRLSGGASRPDTQYF,TGTGCCAGCAGCCGGCTTAGCGGGGGCGCCTCGCGGCCAGATACGCAGTATTTT
few,TRBJ2-3,TRBV9,TRBD1,CASSVGTGSGTDTQYF,TGTGCCAGCAGCGTAGGGACAGGGAGTGGCACAGATACGCAGTATTTT
once,TRBJ1-1,TRBV7-2,NA,CASSWTVNTEAFF,TGTGCCAGCAGCTGGACAGTCAACACTGAAGCTTTCTTT
NA,TRBJ1-2,TRBV11-2,NA,CASSLIGRDYGYTF,TGTGCCAGCAGCTTAATCGGCAGGGACTATGGCTACACCTTC
NA,TRBJ2-5,TRBV7-3,NA,CASSLGPGGETQYF,TGTGCCAGCAGCCTGGGCCCCGGAGGGGAGACCCAGTACTTC
NA,TRBJ2-3,TRBV6-5,NA,CASSYSLAGTDTQYF,TGTGCCAGCAGTTACTCATTGGCCGGCACAGATACGCAGTATTTT
once,TRBJ1-6,TRBV7-9,TRBD1,CASSSRQGSNSPLHF,TGTGCCAGCAGCAGTCGACAGGGGTCTAATTCACCCCTCCACTTT
NA,TRBJ2-3,TRBV10-3,NA,CALRGTDTDTQYF,TGTGCCCTCAGGGGGACTGACACAGATACGCAGTATTTT
NA,TRBJ2-2,TRBV5-8,NA,CASSGQGGNTGELFF,TGTGCCAGCAGCGGACAAGGGGGGAACACCGGGGAGCTGTTTTTT
NA,TRBJ2-2,TRBV24-1,TRBD1,CATSMAGQGREGELFF,TGTGCCACCAGTATGGCGGGACAGGGGAGGGAAGGGGAGCTGTTTTTT
NA,TRBJ1-3,TRBV19,NA,CASSIQAEPGNTIYF,TGTGCCAGTAGTATCCAGGCAGAGCCTGGAAACACCATATATTTT
NA,TRBJ2-2,TRBV30,NA,CAWSRADAVTGELFF,TGTGCCTGGAGCAGGGCCGACGCAGTAACCGGGGAGCTGTTTTTT
NA,TRBJ1-1,TRBV7-2,TRBD1,CASSLGPGQMNTEAFF,TGTGCCAGCAGCTTAGGACCGGGACAGATGAACACTGAAGCTTTCTTT
few,TRBJ1-6,TRBV7-2,TRBD1,CASSPPGQRSPLHF,TGTGCCAGCAGCCCCCCGGGACAGAGGTCACCCCTCCACTTT
NA,TRBJ2-3,TRBV5-1,TRBD2,CASSLASGGAIDTQYF,TGCGCCAGCAGCTTGGCTAGCGGGGGGGCAATAGATACGCAGTATTTT
NA,TRBJ1-6,TRBV5-4,NA,CASSLGRGSNSPLHF,TGTGCCAGCAGCTTAGGGAGGGGGTCCAATTCACCCCTCCACTTT